This T cell receptor (beta chain) is from a study of T cells after yellow fever vaccination (dated by TCRdb to between 2019 and 2020). Some background on the complete study: Libraries from fractions with low cell numbers were prepared with the SMART-Seq v4 Ultra Low Input RNA kit. Two healthy male donors made up the cohort, one aged 18 to 29 years and the other aged 30 to 40 years. Blood was drawn at multiple timepoints before and after primary and secondary immunization, with bulk PBMC replicates and cell subsets isolated. Bulk TCR alpha and beta repertoires were sequenced longitudinally to track T-cell clones before and after primary and booster YFV17D yellow fever vaccination. What the work shows at the level of the full study, not this receptor alone: A small share of clonotypes occurred in both CD4 and CD8 compartments, likely arising from convergent recombination. Most clones expanded after primary vaccination were re-detected after the booster (almost 98% of CD4 and around 88% of CD8), suggesting broad memory maintenance. Computational filtering was needed because FACS-sorted repertoires could contain abundant contaminating clonotypes from the bulk population. Compared with the primary T-cell response, the secondary T-cell response was weaker but faster, peaking on day 5 rather than day 15. Because the study included only two donors, the extent to which the findings can be generalized is limited.

TCR cDNA was made using 5'RACE template switching, a step that added a universal primer site and unique molecular identifiers. cDNA synthesis was primed from both the TCR alpha and TCR beta constant segments. Library amplification involved two PCR steps, and the second step added sample barcodes and sequencing adapters. Libraries were sequenced on Illumina HiSeq 2500 (2x100 bp) or NovaSeq (2x150 bp). The source study handled its data this way. MIGEC handled demultiplexing of reads and collapsing into UMI consensus sequences, while MiXCR performed V(D)J alignment. Clonotypes responding to the vaccine were identified with edgeR on replicate PBMC samples, with the criteria of FDR below 0.01 and a log2 fold change above 5 up to day 15. CD4 or CD8 identity was assigned to each bulk clonotype according to whether the clonotype was present at higher abundance in the sequenced CD4 repertoire or the sequenced CD8 repertoire. TCRdb reworked the public reads: Q25 trimming with fastp, MiXCR clone assembly, productive beta chains retained. Here each entry gathers all rows of one CDR3 protein and keeps the most common genes and DNA. The authors' filters were not applied to this entry. This sample is represented by a few hundred thousand distinct CDR3 sequences; roughly 7.5% of them were singletons. Approximately 15% of the sample is in the top ten clones.

To note about this clonotype: It has no known antigen specificity. One base away there is no much larger clone; base qualities are not given.

In the paper's terms, the treatment or condition label means: live attenuated yellow fever vaccine strain. At every blood-draw timepoint, two biological replicates of bulk PBMCs were collected. A standard Ficoll-Paque protocol was used to isolate PBMCs from peripheral blood. TriZol was used to extract RNA from bulk PBMCs, CD4 and CD8 fractions, and dextramer-positive and dextramer-negative fractions. Counted from cysteine to phenylalanine, this CDR3 has 16 amino acids. The read is trimmed to its CDR3 DNA, 48 bases read in frame from base 1. A distance of 16 bases separates the germline ends of V and J, which lose 6 bases and 2 bases respectively. The germline V gene (reference sequence) gives CDR1 as LNHDA and CDR2 as SQIVND.

The rearranged segments are TRBV19 and TRBJ2-2; the D call is tentative, TRBD1 or TRBD2, as each matches 6 bases. Specimen: PBMCs, collected 45 days after the first yellow fever vaccination. This clonotype was sampled from a man younger than 30 who received the YFV17D yellow fever vaccine. The CDR3 loop reads CASRTIADSNTGELFF. In nucleotide form, the sequence is TGTGCCAGTAGGACTATAGCGGACAGCAACACCGGGGAGCTGTTTTTT.